The entry below gives a single T cell receptor beta chain sequence along with its context. Antigen specificity is unknown. Trimming removed 0 bases at V and 0 bases at J, with 13 bases between. The CDR3 loop spans 17 amino acids. Germline V gene sequence: CDR1 SGHRS, CDR2 YFSETQ. The method was immunoSEQ multiplex PCR; TCRdb's version includes in-frame clones alone and lacks a portion of them. The sample yields roughly 46,000 clones, about nine tenths seen once. The record originates from a study of T cell responses to AZD1222 COVID-19 vaccine. Overall study results and limits: Two AZD1222 doses significantly raised spike-specific TCR breadth and depth over controls. Baseline serostatus was positive in only six AZD1222 recipients.

Pooled together were second doses at about 4 or about 12 weeks. The sequence derives from an adult who received the AZD1222 COVID-19 vaccine. The gene calls are TRBV5-1 and TRBJ1-3; maybe TRBD1 (5 bases). The sequencing here drew on peripheral blood, taken 28 days after the second AZD1222 dose. The CDR3 loop reads CASSLVPQGSSGNTIYF. As DNA, the CDR3 is TGCGCCAGCAGCTTGGTACCGCAGGGCAGCTCTGGAAACACCATATATTTT.